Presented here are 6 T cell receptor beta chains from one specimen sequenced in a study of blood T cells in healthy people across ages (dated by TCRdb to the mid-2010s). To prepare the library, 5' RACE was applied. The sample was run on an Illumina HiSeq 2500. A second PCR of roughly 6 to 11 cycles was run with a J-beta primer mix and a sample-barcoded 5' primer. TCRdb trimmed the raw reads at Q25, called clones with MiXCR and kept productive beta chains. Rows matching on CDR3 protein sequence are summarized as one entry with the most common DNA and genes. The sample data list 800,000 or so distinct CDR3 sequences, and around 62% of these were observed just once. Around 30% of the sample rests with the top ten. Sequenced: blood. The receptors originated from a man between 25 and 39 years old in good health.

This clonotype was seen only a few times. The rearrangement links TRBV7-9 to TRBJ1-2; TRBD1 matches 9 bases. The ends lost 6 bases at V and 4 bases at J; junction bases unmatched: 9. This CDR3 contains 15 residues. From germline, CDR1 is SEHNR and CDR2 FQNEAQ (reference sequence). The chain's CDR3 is CASSPTGGAAYGYTF. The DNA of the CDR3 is TGTGCCAGCAGTCCTACAGGGGGCGCAGCCTATGGCTACACCTTC.

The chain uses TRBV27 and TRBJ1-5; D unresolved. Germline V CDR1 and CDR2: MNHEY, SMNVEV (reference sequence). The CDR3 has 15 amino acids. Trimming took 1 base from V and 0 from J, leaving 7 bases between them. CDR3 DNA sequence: TGTGCCAGCAGTTTATACGGATATAGCAATCAGCCCCAGCATTTT. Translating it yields CASSLYGYSNQPQHF.

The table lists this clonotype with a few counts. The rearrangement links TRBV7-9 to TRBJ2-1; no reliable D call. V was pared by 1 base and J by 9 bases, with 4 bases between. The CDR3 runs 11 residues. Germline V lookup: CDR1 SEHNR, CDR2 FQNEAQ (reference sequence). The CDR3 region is CASSLDVEQFF. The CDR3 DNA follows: TGTGCCAGCAGCTTAGATGTTGAGCAGTTCTTC. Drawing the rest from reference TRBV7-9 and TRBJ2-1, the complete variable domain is DTGVSQNPRHKITKRGQNVTFRCDPISEHNRLYWYRQTLGQGPEFLTYFQNEAQLEKSRLLSDRFSAERPKGSFSTLEIQRTEQGDSAMYLCASSLDVEQFFGPGTRLTVL.

This CDR3 reads CSAPQRGSTDTQYF. CDR3 DNA: TGCAGTGCTCCCCAGCGGGGTAGCACAGATACGCAGTATTTT. The rearrangement links TRBV20-1 to TRBJ2-3; 7 positions match TRBD2. V shed 5 bases and J 0 bases; nucleotides not matched to a gene: 5. Germline CDR1 is DFQATT and CDR2 is SNEGSKA (reference sequence). The CDR3 runs 14 residues.

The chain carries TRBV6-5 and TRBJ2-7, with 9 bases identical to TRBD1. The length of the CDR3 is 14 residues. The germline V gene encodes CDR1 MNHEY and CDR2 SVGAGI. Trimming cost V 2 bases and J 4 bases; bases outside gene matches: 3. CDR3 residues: CASSYGTGWYEQYF. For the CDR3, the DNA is TGTGCCAGCAGTTACGGGACAGGGTGGTACGAGCAGTACTTC.

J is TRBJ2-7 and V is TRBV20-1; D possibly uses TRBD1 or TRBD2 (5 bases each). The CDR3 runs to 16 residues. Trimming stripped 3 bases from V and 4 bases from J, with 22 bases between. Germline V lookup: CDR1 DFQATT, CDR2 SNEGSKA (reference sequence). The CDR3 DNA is TGCAGTGCTAGGCCCGGCGAGCAGGGAGATATTTACGAGCAGTACTTC. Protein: CSARPGEQGDIYEQYF.